This T cell receptor (beta chain) was obtained from a study of T cell responses to AZD1222 COVID-19 vaccine. Study-wide background: Analyses pooled second doses at about 4 or about 12 weeks. Study-level findings and limits: After two AZD1222 doses, spike-specific TCR breadth and depth rose versus day 0. It was only after the peak T cell response that any repertoires were sampled. Close to half of spike-specific TCRs reportedly recognize unmutated variant regions.

Trimming pared 4 bases from V and 0 bases from J, leaving 15 bases between. This CDR3 has 16 amino acids. The germline V gene encodes CDR1 LGHDT and CDR2 YNNKEL (reference sequence). As regards this clone: Its antigen is still unknown.

Generated by immunoSEQ multiplex PCR, the TCRdb table keeps only in-frame clones and is missing some. The sample carries 130,000 to 150,000 clones, approximately 90% recorded once. The TCR originated in an adult in good health. The sample here was peripheral blood, taken on day 0 of AZD1222 vaccination. V gene TRBV3-1 (or the pseudogene TRBV3-2) combines with J gene TRBJ1-2; TRBD1 is a possible D gene (6 bases). CDR3 DNA sequence: TGTGCCAGCAGCCCCCCGGAGGGGGGCACTAACTATGGCTACACCTTC. It codes for CASSPPEGGTNYGYTF.